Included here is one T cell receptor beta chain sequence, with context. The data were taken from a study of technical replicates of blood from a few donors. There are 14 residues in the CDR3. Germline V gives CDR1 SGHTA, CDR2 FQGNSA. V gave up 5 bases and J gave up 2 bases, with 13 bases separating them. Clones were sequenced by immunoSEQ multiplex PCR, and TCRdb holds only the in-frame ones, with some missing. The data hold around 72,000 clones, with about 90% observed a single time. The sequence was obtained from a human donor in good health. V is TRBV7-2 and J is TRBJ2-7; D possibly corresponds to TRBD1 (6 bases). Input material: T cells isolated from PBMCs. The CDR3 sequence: CASSEQTGPYEQYF. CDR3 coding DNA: TGTGCCAGCAGCGAACAGACAGGCCCCTACGAGCAGTACTTC.